Following are 10 T cell receptor beta chains from one sample sequenced in a study of beta chain features in type 1 diabetes. Their specific antigens are unknown. Overall study findings and caveats: Shorter TCRB CDR3s, moderately but significantly so, marked every one of the four CD4+ subsets in Type 1 diabetes patients.

Expressed TCRB transcripts were sequenced because the entire RNA isolate underwent reverse transcription. This table comes from immunoSEQ multiplex PCR, and its TCRdb copy is limited to in-frame clones, with some not included. The data hold about 230,000 clones, with around 15% observed a single time. Sequencing was carried out using naive CD4+ T cells from blood. The receptors originated from a man aged 25-40 years with type 1 diabetes.

The gene calls are TRBV10-3 and TRBJ2-1; 7 positions match TRBD2. The germline V gene encodes CDR1 ENHRY and CDR2 SYGVKD. CDR3 length: 15 amino acids. V lost 4 bases and J lost 3; bases outside the gene matches: 6. CDR3 sequence (DNA): TGTGCCATCAGTGTCGGGCTAGCGGACTACAATGAGCAGTTCTTC. This gives the protein CAISVGLADYNEQFF.

With regard to this clone: Other DNA variants within this sample encode the same CDR3. The chain employs TRBV7-2 and TRBJ2-5, with 7 bases matching TRBD1. Trimming removed 5 bases from V and 1 base from J; junction bases left unmatched: 4. This CDR3 is 14 amino acids long. CDR1 is SGHTA and CDR2 is FQGNSA in the germline V gene. The DNA of the CDR3 is TGTGCCAGCAGCCTTCGGACAGGCCAAGAGACCCAGTACTTC. It codes for CASSLRTGQETQYF.

This clone was counted between two and nine times. The chain couples TRBV4-1 to TRBJ2-3, with 8 positions matching TRBD2. V lost 1 base, J lost 0 bases, and 3 bases stayed unmatched. The CDR3 loop spans 16 amino acids. CDR1 is MGHRA and CDR2 is YSYEKL in the germline V gene. CDR3 nucleotide sequence: TGCGCCAGCAGCCAAGGACTAGCGTCCAGCACAGATACGCAGTATTTT. Protein: CASSQGLASSTDTQYF.

This clone was recorded a few times. The rearrangement uses TRBV7-9 and TRBJ2-5, with no clear D. Trimming took off 2 bases at V and 5 bases at J, with 6 bases between the two ends. The CDR3 contains 12 residues. Germline values: CDR1 SEHNR, CDR2 FQNEAQ (reference sequence). The CDR3 is CASSLLYETQYF. The CDR3 coding sequence is TGTGCCAGCAGCTTACTTTATGAGACCCAGTACTTC.

The CDR3 is CASSQDVNNEQFF. CDR3 sequence (DNA): TGTGCCAGCAGCCAAGACGTGAACAATGAGCAGTTCTTC. The chain combines TRBV4-2 with TRBJ2-1; D gene uncertain. CDR1 LGHNA and CDR2 YNFKEQ come from the germline V gene. V was cut by 0 bases and J by 5 bases, with 5 bases left in between. The CDR3 sequence is 13 residues long.

The gene calls are TRBV23-1 and TRBJ2-1; no reliable D call. TRBV23-1 is an ORF; its function is uncertain. The CDR3 runs 13 residues. V dropped 0 bases and J dropped 10 bases, with 10 bases sitting between them. In DNA form, the CDR3 reads TGCGCCAGCAGTCAATCGCGAGGAGCAGAGCAGTTCTTC. It encodes CASSQSRGAEQFF.

This clone came up a few times. The same CDR3 arises from other DNA sequences in this sample as well. The chain links TRBV30 to TRBJ2-1; D is ambiguous. The CDR3 sequence is 11 residues long. Trimming took off 0 bases at V and 7 bases at J, with 4 bases between the two ends. CDR1 is GTSNPN, CDR2 SVGIG, per germline (reference sequence). The CDR3 is CAWSVLNEQFF. The CDR3 DNA follows: TGTGCCTGGAGTGTTTTAAATGAGCAGTTCTTC.

This clone was seen more than once but under ten times. The chain employs TRBV21-1 and TRBJ2-7. TRBV21-1 is a pseudogene. The CDR3 is 14 amino acids. The CDR3 protein is CASSLTGAYYEQYF. DNA for the CDR3: TGTGCCAGCAGCTTGACCGGGGCCTACTACGAGCAGTACTTC.

In this sample, this clone turned up a few times. This rearrangement joins TRBV18 to TRBJ2-4, with 10 bases matching TRBD1. The ends lost 3 bases at V and 7 bases at J; junction bases unmatched: 3. Germline V gene lookup returns CDR1 KGHSH and CDR2 LQKENI. The CDR3 is 14 residues long. The CDR3 is CASSPGTGENIQYF. As DNA, the CDR3 is TGTGCCAGCTCACCGGGGACAGGGGAGAACATTCAGTACTTC. Complete variable domain (other parts from reference TRBV18 and TRBJ2-4): NAGVMQNPRHLVRRRGQEARLRCSPMKGHSHVYWYRQLPEEGLKFMVYLQKENIIDESGMPKERFSAEFPKEGPSILRIQQVVRGDSAAYFCASSPGTGENIQYFGAGTRLSVL.

This clone occurred a few times. This chain joins TRBV4-2 and TRBJ2-7; 8 bases map to TRBD2. Per the germline V gene, CDR1 is LGHNA and CDR2 is YNFKEQ. The CDR3 contains 13 residues. V shed 6 bases, J shed 7 bases, and the junction held 8 bases outside the gene matches. The CDR3 spells CASSQGLDWEQYF. The CDR3 region has the DNA TGTGCCAGCAGTCAGGGACTAGACTGGGAGCAGTACTTC.